These 26 T cell receptor beta chains share one sample of origin, sequenced in a study of blood T cells in healthy people across ages. Primed by a sample-barcoded 5' primer and a J-beta primer mix, a second PCR proceeded for about 6 to 12 cycles. TCRdb re-analysed the 5' RACE reads in MiXCR, keeping a single row per CDR3 protein. The sample carries about 650,000 distinct CDR3 sequences, over 40% recorded once. Sequenced: blood. The receptors were gathered from a woman of 80 years or more in good health.

The table lists this clonotype with many counts. This chain joins TRBV5-4 and TRBJ2-5; no reliable D call. This CDR3 region has 14 residues. The germline V gene has CDR1 SGHNT and CDR2 YYREEE (reference sequence). V lost 1 base, J lost 4 bases, and 11 bases lay in between. As DNA, the CDR3 is TGTGCCAGCAGCTTGTCTTACATTCCAGAGACCCAGTACTTC. Its protein is CASSLSYIPETQYF.

This clonotype showed up just a few times. The chain joins TRBV28 to TRBJ2-1; TRBD1 aligns across 9 bases. The J segment lost 6 bases and the V segment lost 6 bases, leaving 6 bases of the junction unmatched. The CDR3 spans 14 residues. Germline V lookup: CDR1 MDHEN, CDR2 SYDVKM. CDR3 bases: TGTGCCAGCAGCTATTCGGACAGGGGCAATGAGCAGTTCTTC. Translating gives CASSYSDRGNEQFF.

Concerning this clonotype itself: A read error may explain this, as a much larger clone is one base away. The chain couples TRBV5-8 to TRBJ1-2; 7 nucleotides match TRBD1. V shed 0 bases and J 9 bases; nucleotides not matched to a gene: 5. From germline, CDR1 is SGHTS and CDR2 YDEGEE. This CDR3 has 13 residues. The CDR3 DNA follows: TGTGCCAGCAGCTTGGGACAGGGATGGAGCTACACCTTC. It codes for CASSLGQGWSYTF.

The V call is TRBV6-6, the J call TRBJ2-7, with 10 bases fitting TRBD1. The J call may be incorrect, as the DNA end agrees better with TRBJ2-5. Germline lookup yields CDR1 MNHNY and CDR2 SVGAGI (reference sequence). This CDR3 has 15 amino acids. The CDR3 loop is CASSYRTGGLETQYF. CDR3 sequence (DNA): TGTGCCAGCAGCTACAGGACAGGGGGTTTGGAGACCCAGTACTTC.

This clonotype was recorded many times. The chain links TRBV12-3 or TRBV12-4 to TRBJ1-2; maybe TRBD1 (6 bases). The CDR3 runs to 13 residues. The V gene lost 6 bases and the J gene lost 7 bases, with 15 bases spanning the gap. The CDR3 nucleotides read TGTGCCAGCAGCCCACAGGGTGTTAGTGGCTACACCTTC. It specifies CASSPQGVSGYTF.

The gene calls are TRBV24-1 and TRBJ2-7; D unclear. This CDR3 region has 14 residues. Germline lookup yields CDR1 KGHDR and CDR2 SFDVKD. Between the trimmed V and J ends, which lost 1 base and 0 bases, there was a span of 6 bases. CDR3 amino acids: CATSDFYNSYEQYF. Written as DNA, the CDR3 is TGTGCCACCAGTGATTTTTACAACTCCTACGAGCAGTACTTC.

This clonotype was seen a single time. This rearrangement joins TRBV7-2 to TRBJ1-5; 10 nucleotides align to TRBD1. The CDR3 has 17 amino acids. CDR1 is SGHTA, CDR2 FQGNSA, per germline. V shed 5 bases and J 3 bases; nucleotides not matched to a gene: 10. The CDR3 sequence: CASSVRDRGSNNQPQHF. In DNA, the CDR3 is TGTGCCAGCAGCGTCCGGGACAGGGGCTCCAACAATCAGCCCCAGCATTTT.

This clonotype showed up just once. V is TRBV5-1 and J is TRBJ1-2; a possible D gene is TRBD1 (6 bases). The germline gives CDR1 SGHRS, CDR2 YFSETQ. The CDR3 extends over 15 amino acids. Trimming shortened V by 0 bases and J by 3 bases, and 12 bases separated the two germline ends. CDR3 sequence (DNA): TGCGCCAGCAGCTTGGGGAGGGGGAGCGACTATGGCTACACCTTC. It yields the protein CASSLGRGSDYGYTF.

The V gene is TRBV20-1, the J gene TRBJ2-5; 9 nucleotides match TRBD1. With the DNA end fitting TRBJ2-7 better, the J assignment may be wrong. The CDR3 has 14 residues. Germline CDR1 is DFQATT and CDR2 is SNEGSKA (reference sequence). The CDR3 region is CSAPSPGTGSEQYF. CDR3 nucleotides: TGCAGTGCTCCATCTCCCGGGACAGGGAGCGAGCAGTACTTC.

This clonotype was counted many times. The V and J genes are TRBV7-9 and TRBJ2-7, with 7 bases lining up with TRBD2. After removal of 5 bases from V and 3 bases from J, the junction contained 1 base not matched to a gene. CDR1 and CDR2 (germline): SEHNR, FQNEAQ (reference sequence). The CDR3 spans 12 residues. In nucleotides, the CDR3 is TGTGCCAGCAGCCGGGACTACTACGAGCAGTACTTC. Its protein is CASSRDYYEQYF.

This clonotype was detected ten times or more. The chain uses TRBV6-5 and TRBJ2-1, with D tentatively TRBD2 (6 bases). There are 15 residues in the CDR3. With 6 bases removed from V and 4 bases from J, the gap between germline ends came to 16 bases. Per germline, CDR1 MNHEY and CDR2 SVGAGI. The CDR3 sequence is CASSPDAGPYNEQFF. CDR3 nucleotide sequence: TGTGCCAGCAGCCCCGACGCGGGACCGTACAATGAGCAGTTCTTC.

Only a few counts were recorded for this clonotype. The chain carries TRBV12-3 or TRBV12-4 and TRBJ2-2; TRBD1 might be the D (7 bases). The length of the CDR3 is 15 residues. Trimming removed 4 bases at V and 3 bases at J, with 12 bases between. This chain's CDR3 is CASSSRDRDTGELFF. In DNA form, the CDR3 reads TGTGCCAGCAGTTCGCGGGACAGAGACACCGGGGAGCTGTTTTTT.

The rearrangement joins TRBV28 to TRBJ2-3; 8 positions agree with TRBD2. The germline V gene encodes CDR1 MDHEN and CDR2 SYDVKM. V lost 6 bases, J lost 4 bases, and 9 bases stayed unmatched. The CDR3 spans 15 residues. The CDR3: CASRLGGARPDTQYF. The CDR3 DNA is TGTGCCAGCAGACTCGGGGGGGCCCGGCCAGATACGCAGTATTTT. The full variable domain, its missing parts supplied by reference TRBV28 and TRBJ2-3, is DVKVTQSSRYLVKRTGEKVFLECVQDMDHENMFWYRQDPGLGLRLIYFSYDVKMKEKGDIPEGYSVSREKKERFSLILESASTNQTSMYLCASRLGGARPDTQYFGPGTRLTVL.

This rearrangement joins TRBV20-1 to TRBJ1-2; possibly TRBD1 for D (6 bases). This CDR3 is built from 12 residues. Germline values: CDR1 DFQATT, CDR2 SNEGSKA (reference sequence). V was pared by 6 bases and J by 4 bases, with 12 bases between. CDR3 bases: TGCAGTGCCACAGGGCAACTCTATGGCTACACCTTC. Amino acids: CSATGQLYGYTF.

This clonotype was observed once. The chain is built from TRBV28 and TRBJ2-1, with D tentatively TRBD2 (7 bases). With the DNA end fitting TRBJ2-7 better, the J assignment may be wrong. Germline lookup yields CDR1 MDHEN and CDR2 SYDVKM. The length of the CDR3 is 15 residues. The CDR3 region has the DNA TGTGCCAGCAGGAGTGCGGGAGTGGGGGACAATGGGCAGTACTTC. It translates to CASRSAGVGDNGQYF.

In regard to this clonotype: A much larger clone differs by one base, so this may be a read error. V usage is TRBV12-3 or TRBV12-4 and J usage is TRBJ2-1; D is possibly TRBD1 or TRBD2 (5 bases each). The ends were cut back, 4 bases at V and 7 bases at J, with 11 bases in the middle. This CDR3 has 13 amino acids. The CDR3 DNA sequence: TGTGCCAGCAGTTGTGGGGGAGAGAATGAGCAGTTCTTC. This translates into CASSCGGENEQFF.

J is TRBJ2-2 and V is TRBV18; D may be TRBD2 (6 bases). The CDR3 consists of 16 residues. CDR1 is KGHSH and CDR2 is LQKENI in the germline V gene. V was pared by 1 base and J by 0 bases, with 9 bases between. Written as DNA, the CDR3 is TGTGCCAGCTCACCACAGCGGGCCGCGAACACCGGGGAGCTGTTTTTT. This codes for CASSPQRAANTGELFF. Filled out from reference TRBV18 and TRBJ2-2, the complete variable domain reads NAGVMQNPRHLVRRRGQEARLRCSPMKGHSHVYWYRQLPEEGLKFMVYLQKENIIDESGMPKERFSAEFPKEGPSILRIQQVVRGDSAAYFCASSPQRAANTGELFFGEGSRLTVL.

Only a few counts were recorded for this clonotype. A read error may explain this, as a much larger clone is one base away. The chain recombines TRBV3-1 with TRBJ2-4, with 9 bases identical to TRBD2. Per germline, CDR1 LGHDT and CDR2 YNNKEL (reference sequence). CDR3 size: 15 residues. The CDR3 DNA reads as TGTGCCAGCAGCCAAGTTTCAGCGGGGGGAAACATTCGGTACTTC. The encoded protein is CASSQVSAGGNIRYF.

V and J are TRBV27 and TRBJ2-2, with D maybe TRBD2 (6 bases). With 4 bases removed from V and 7 bases from J, the gap between germline ends came to 25 bases. The CDR3 spans 18 residues. CDR1 is MNHEY, CDR2 SMNVEV, per germline (reference sequence). CDR3 sequence reads: CASSSPSLLTSSGGELFF. For the CDR3, the DNA is TGTGCCAGCAGTTCCCCGAGCCTGCTAACTAGCTCCGGCGGGGAGCTGTTTTTT.

The J gene is TRBJ1-1, the V gene TRBV20-1, with D unclear. Trimming took 0 bases from V and 0 from J, leaving 11 bases between them. Germline CDR1 is DFQATT and CDR2 is SNEGSKA (reference sequence). The CDR3 sequence is 15 residues long. CDR3 amino acids: CSARDNTAMNTEAFF. CDR3 coding DNA: TGCAGTGCTAGAGACAATACAGCGATGAACACTGAAGCTTTCTTT.

This clonotype was counted ten times or more. The chain is built from TRBV5-1 and TRBJ1-2; D unresolved. The CDR3 is made up of 13 amino acids. Trimming took 0 bases from V and 8 from J, leaving 11 bases between them. Germline loops: CDR1 SGHRS, CDR2 YFSETQ. The CDR3 here is CASSLDGPVGYTF. CDR3 nucleotide sequence: TGCGCCAGCAGCTTGGATGGGCCGGTGGGCTACACCTTC.

This clonotype was observed at least ten times. The chain employs TRBV2 and TRBJ1-2; D is perhaps TRBD1 (6 bases). This CDR3 is 13 amino acids long. Trimming stripped 4 bases from V and 2 bases from J, with 8 bases between. Germline V lookup: CDR1 SNHLY, CDR2 FYNNEI. The CDR3 region is CASSGTGNYGYTF. CDR3 bases: TGTGCCAGCAGTGGTACAGGGAACTATGGCTACACCTTC.

CDR3 amino acids: CASKRDRGLYNEQFF. CDR3 DNA: TGTGCCAGCAAGCGGGACAGGGGTTTGTACAATGAGCAGTTCTTC. The chain links TRBV6-1 to TRBJ2-1; 10 nucleotides agree with TRBD1. The CDR3 consists of 15 residues. From germline, CDR1 is MNHNS and CDR2 SASEGT. The J segment lost 4 bases and the V segment lost 7 bases, leaving 7 bases of the junction unmatched.

This clonotype was found once. The chain combines TRBV12-3 or TRBV12-4 with TRBJ1-1, with 8 bases identical to TRBD1. V shed 6 bases, J shed 7 bases, and the junction held 10 bases outside the gene matches. This CDR3 has 14 residues. In DNA, the CDR3 is TGTGCCAGCAGCAAGCCGGGACAGGAACGTGAAGCTTTCTTT. This encodes CASSKPGQEREAFF.

This clonotype has at least ten counts. The V call is TRBV3-1, the J call TRBJ2-7; D remains ambiguous. Trimming took off 1 base at V and 5 bases at J, with 9 bases between the two ends. The CDR3 length is 13 residues. Germline V gene data show CDR1 as LGHDT and CDR2 as YNNKEL (reference sequence). The CDR3 is CASSQGERHEQYF. CDR3 nucleotides: TGTGCCAGCAGCCAAGGGGAACGCCACGAGCAGTACTTC.

This clonotype was recorded many times. V is TRBV5-1 and J is TRBJ2-4, with 10 bases fitting TRBD1. V dropped 2 bases and J dropped 7; count of bases not matched to a gene: 3. The CDR3 runs 14 residues. The germline CDR1 and CDR2 sequences are SGHRS and YFSETQ. CDR3 loop: CASSFGGQGNIQYF. The CDR3 nucleotides read TGCGCCAGCAGCTTTGGGGGACAGGGGAACATTCAGTACTTC.